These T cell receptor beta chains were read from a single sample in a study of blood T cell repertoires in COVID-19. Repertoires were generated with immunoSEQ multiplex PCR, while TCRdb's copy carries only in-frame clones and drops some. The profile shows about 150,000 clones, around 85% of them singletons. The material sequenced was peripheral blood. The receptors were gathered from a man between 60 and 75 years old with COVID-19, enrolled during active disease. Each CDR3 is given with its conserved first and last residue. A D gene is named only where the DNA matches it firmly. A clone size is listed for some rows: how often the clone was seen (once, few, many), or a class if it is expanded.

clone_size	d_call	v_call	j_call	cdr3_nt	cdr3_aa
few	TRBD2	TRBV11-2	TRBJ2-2	TGTGCCAGCAGCTCCCCGGGACTAGCGGGGGGGCACACCGGGGAGCTGTTTTTT	CASSSPGLAGGHTGELFF
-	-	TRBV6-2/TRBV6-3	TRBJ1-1	TGTGCCAGCAGTTACCAGTTGAACACTGAAGCTTTCTTT	CASSYQLNTEAFF
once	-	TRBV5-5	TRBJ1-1	TGTGCCAGCAGCTTCCTTTCGAACACTGAAGCTTTCTTT	CASSFLSNTEAFF
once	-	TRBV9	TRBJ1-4	TGTGCCAGCAGCGTTAACGACAGGCCATACCACAATGAGGAAAAACTGTTTTTT	CASSVNDRPYHNEEKLFF
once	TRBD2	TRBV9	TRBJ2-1	TGTGCCAGCAGCGTTACTAGCGGTGACTACAATGAGCAGTTCTTC	CASSVTSGDYNEQFF
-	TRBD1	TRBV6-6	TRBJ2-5	TGTGCCAGCAGTCGGCCGATCTATCCGGGACAGGGGCAAGGAGAGACCCAGTACTTC	CASSRPIYPGQGQGETQYF
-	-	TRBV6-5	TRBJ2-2	TGTGCCAGCAGTTACCGCGGCGGCTTTTTTGGGGAGCTGTTTTTT	CASSYRGGFFGELFF
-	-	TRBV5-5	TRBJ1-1	TGTGCCAGCAAAGGCAGCGAGAACACTGAAGCTTTCTTT	CASKGSENTEAFF
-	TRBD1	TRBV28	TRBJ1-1	TGTGCCAGCCCATCCATAAAGGGGGCGCTAGGGTCTGAAGCTTTCTTT	CASPSIKGALGSEAFF
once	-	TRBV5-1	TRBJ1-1	TGCGCCAGCAGCTTGGCGGTGAACACTGAAGCTTTCTTT	CASSLAVNTEAFF
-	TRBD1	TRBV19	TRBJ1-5	TGTGCCTCCAGGGGCAGGGGGCCAAATCAGCCCCAGCATTTT	CASRGRGPNQPQHF
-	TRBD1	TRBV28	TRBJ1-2	TGTGCCAGCCGCATTGGACGGACAGGACCTAACTATGGCTACACCTTC	CASRIGRTGPNYGYTF
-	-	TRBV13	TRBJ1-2	TGTGCCAGCAGCTCGGGAGCCTATGGCTACACCTTC	CASSSGAYGYTF
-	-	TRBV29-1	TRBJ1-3	TGCAGCGTTGAAGATCGACAGTCCTACTCTGGAAACACCATATATTTT	CSVEDRQSYSGNTIYF
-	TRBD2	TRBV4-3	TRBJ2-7	TGCGCCAGCAGCCGAGGAGGGACTAGCGGGGCCTACGAGCAGTACTTC	CASSRGGTSGAYEQYF
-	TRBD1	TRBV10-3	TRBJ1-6	TGTGCCATCAGCCCGGGACAGCATAATTCACCCCTCCACTTT	CAISPGQHNSPLHF